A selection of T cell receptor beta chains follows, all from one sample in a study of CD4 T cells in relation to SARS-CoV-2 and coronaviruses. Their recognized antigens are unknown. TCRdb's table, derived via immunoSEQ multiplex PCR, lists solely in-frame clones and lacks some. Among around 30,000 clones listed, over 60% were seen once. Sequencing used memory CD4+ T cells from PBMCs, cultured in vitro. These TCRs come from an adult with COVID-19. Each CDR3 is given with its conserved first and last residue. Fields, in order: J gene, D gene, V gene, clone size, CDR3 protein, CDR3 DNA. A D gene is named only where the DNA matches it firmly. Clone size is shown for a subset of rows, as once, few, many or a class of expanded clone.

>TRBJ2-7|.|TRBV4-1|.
CASSQPNRASYEQYF
TGCGCCAGCAGCCAACCTAACAGGGCCTCCTACGAGCAGTACTTC
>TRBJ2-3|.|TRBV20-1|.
CSARGGDTQYF
TGCAGTGCTAGAGGAGGTGATACGCAGTATTTT
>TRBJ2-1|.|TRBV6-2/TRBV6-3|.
CASSYSFGLGYNEQFF
TGTGCCAGCAGTTACTCGTTCGGACTGGGCTACAATGAGCAGTTCTTC
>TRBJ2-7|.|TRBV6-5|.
CASSYLQGYEQYF
TGTGCCAGCAGTTATCTCCAGGGCTACGAGCAGTACTTC
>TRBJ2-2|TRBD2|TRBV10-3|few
CAISEGLAVNTGELFF
TGTGCCATCAGTGAGGGACTAGCGGTAAACACCGGGGAGCTGTTTTTT
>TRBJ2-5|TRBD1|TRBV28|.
CASSSPSATGGGETQYF
TGTGCCAGCAGTTCCCCGTCCGCGACAGGGGGGGGAGAGACCCAGTACTTC
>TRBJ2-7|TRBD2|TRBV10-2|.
CASSRGGLAGESYEQYF
TGCGCCAGCAGCCGGGGGGGGTTAGCGGGAGAATCCTACGAGCAGTACTTC
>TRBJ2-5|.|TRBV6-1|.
CASSELGGETFQETQYF
TGTGCCAGCAGTGAATTGGGCGGCGAGACCTTTCAAGAGACCCAGTACTTC
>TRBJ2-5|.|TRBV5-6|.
CASSGLDVPSETQYF
TGTGCCAGCAGCGGGTTAGACGTACCCTCCGAGACCCAGTACTTC
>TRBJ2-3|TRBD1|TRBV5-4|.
CASSRPSRGRTVDTQYF
TGTGCCAGCAGCAGGCCTAGCAGGGGGCGAACGGTAGATACGCAGTATTTT
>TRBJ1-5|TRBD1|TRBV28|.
CASSSPDRGNQPQHF
TGTGCCAGCAGTTCACCGGACAGGGGGAATCAGCCCCAGCATTTT
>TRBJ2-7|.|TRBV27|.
CASSLGTPSEQYF
TGTGCCAGCAGTTTAGGGACCCCCAGCGAGCAGTACTTC
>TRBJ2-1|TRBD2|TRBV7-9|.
CASSLTLGLAGGRNEQFF
TGTGCCAGCAGCTTGACGCTGGGACTAGCGGGAGGGCGGAATGAGCAGTTCTTC
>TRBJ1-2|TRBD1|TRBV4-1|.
CASSRDQGQRVYGYTF
TGCGCCAGCAGCCGGGACCAGGGACAGAGAGTTTATGGCTACACCTTC
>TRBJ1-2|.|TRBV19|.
CASTQAGGYTF
TGTGCCAGTACCCAGGCAGGTGGCTACACCTTC
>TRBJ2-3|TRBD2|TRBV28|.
CASSSSGLAVGTQYF
TGTGCCAGCAGTTCATCGGGACTAGCGGTGGGTACGCAGTATTTT
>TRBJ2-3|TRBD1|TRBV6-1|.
CASSDRQGTDTQYF
TGTGCCAGCAGTGACAGACAGGGAACAGATACGCAGTATTTT
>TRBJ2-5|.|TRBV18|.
CASSPPGQQETQYF
TGTGCCAGCTCACCACCGGGGCAGCAAGAGACCCAGTACTTC
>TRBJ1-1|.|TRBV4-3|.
CASSQDVGVEAFF
TGCGCCAGCAGCCAAGATGTAGGGGTTGAAGCTTTCTTT
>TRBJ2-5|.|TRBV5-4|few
CASSFPGGRETQYF
TGTGCCAGCAGCTTTCCGGGGGGCAGGGAGACCCAGTACTTC
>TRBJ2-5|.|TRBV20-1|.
CSAGYSETQYF
TGCAGTGCCGGGTATTCAGAGACCCAGTACTTC
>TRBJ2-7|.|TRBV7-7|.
CASSLQPFYEQYF
TGTGCTAGCAGCCTACAACCGTTCTACGAGCAGTACTTC
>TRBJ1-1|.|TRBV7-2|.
CASSFSPGMNTEAFF
TGTGCCAGCAGCTTTTCCCCAGGGATGAACACTGAAGCTTTCTTT
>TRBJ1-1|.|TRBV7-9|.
CASSSGQQAMNTEAFF
TGTGCCAGCAGCTCTGGACAGCAAGCCATGAACACTGAAGCTTTCTTT
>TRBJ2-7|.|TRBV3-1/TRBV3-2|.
CASSQDLRRGLSYEQYF
TGTGCCAGCAGCCAAGATCTACGCAGGGGCCTCTCCTACGAGCAGTACTTC
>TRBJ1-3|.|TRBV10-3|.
CAISEMQGSTAHSGNTIYF
TGTGCCATCAGTGAGATGCAGGGGTCAACTGCTCACTCTGGAAACACCATATATTTT
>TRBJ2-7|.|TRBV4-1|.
CASSRTGLARYEQYF
TGCGCCAGCAGCCGGACGGGTCTAGCTCGCTACGAGCAGTACTTC
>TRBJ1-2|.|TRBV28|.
CAIGGYGYTF
TGTGCCATCGGGGGATATGGCTACACCTTC
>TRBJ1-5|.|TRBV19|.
CASSIGLLQPQHF
TGTGCCAGTAGTATCGGGCTGCTTCAGCCCCAGCATTTT
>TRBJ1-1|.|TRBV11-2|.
CASSPQGNTEAFF
TGTGCCAGCAGCCCACAGGGGAACACTGAAGCTTTCTTT
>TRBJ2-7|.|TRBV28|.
CASTRPGYEQYF
TGTGCCAGCACCCGACCGGGCTACGAGCAGTACTTC
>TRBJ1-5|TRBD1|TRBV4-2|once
CASSQDRGGEGNQPQHF
TGTGCCAGCAGCCAAGATCGAGGGGGCGAGGGCAATCAGCCCCAGCATTTT
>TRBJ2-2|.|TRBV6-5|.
CASSRMITGELFF
TGTGCCAGCAGCCGCATGATCACCGGGGAGCTGTTTTTT
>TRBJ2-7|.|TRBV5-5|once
CASSTDYFSYEQYF
TGTGCCAGCAGCACGGACTATTTCTCCTACGAGCAGTACTTC
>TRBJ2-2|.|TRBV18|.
CASSRGTTNTGELFF
TGTGCCAGCTCACGCGGGACAACGAACACCGGGGAGCTGTTTTTT
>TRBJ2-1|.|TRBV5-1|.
CASSPGLAGNEQFF
TGCGCCAGCAGCCCCGGACTGGCTGGGAATGAGCAGTTCTTC
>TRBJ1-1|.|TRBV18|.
CASSLGGENTEAFF
TGTGCCAGCTCACTCGGGGGGGAGAACACTGAAGCTTTCTTT
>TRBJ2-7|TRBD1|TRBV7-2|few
CASSLRASGQGASYEQYF
TGTGCCAGCAGCCTCCGGGCCAGCGGTCAGGGGGCCTCCTACGAGCAGTACTTC
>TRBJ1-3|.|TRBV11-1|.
CASSLSLGPGNTIYF
TGTGCCAGCAGCTTAAGTCTGGGACCTGGAAACACCATATATTTT
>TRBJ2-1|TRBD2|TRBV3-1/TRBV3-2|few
CASSQGREGRKNEQFF
TGTGCCAGCAGCCAAGGGCGGGAGGGCCGTAAAAATGAGCAGTTCTTC
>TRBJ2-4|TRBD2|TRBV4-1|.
CASSQAGGFRANIQYF
TGCGCCAGCAGCCAAGCGGGAGGGTTTAGGGCAAACATTCAGTACTTC
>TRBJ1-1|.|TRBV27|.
CASSLVGGEAEAFF
TGTGCCAGCAGTTTAGTGGGGGGCGAGGCTGAAGCTTTCTTT
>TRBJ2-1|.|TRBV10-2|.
CASSGTGYNEQFF
TGCGCCAGCAGTGGAACAGGGTATAATGAGCAGTTCTTC
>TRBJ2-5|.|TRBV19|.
CASSGYSQETQYF
TGTGCCAGTTCAGGTTATTCCCAAGAGACCCAGTACTTC
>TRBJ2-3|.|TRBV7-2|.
CASSSRTSTDTQYF
TGTGCCAGCAGCTCCCGGACTAGCACAGATACGCAGTATTTT
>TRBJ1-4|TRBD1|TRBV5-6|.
CASSLTGAGLGNEKLFF
TGTGCCAGCAGCTTGACAGGGGCCGGGCTAGGTAATGAAAAACTGTTTTTT
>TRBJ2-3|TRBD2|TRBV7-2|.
CASSLPPRTSGSTDTQYF
TGTGCCAGCAGTCTCCCCCCCAGGACTAGCGGGAGCACAGATACGCAGTATTTT
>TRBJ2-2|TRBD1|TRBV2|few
CASSSYLDRDGGELFF
TGTGCCAGCAGCTCTTATTTGGACAGGGATGGCGGGGAGCTGTTTTTT
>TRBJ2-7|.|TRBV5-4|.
CASSLGLDSPYEQYF
TGTGCCAGCAGCTTGGGACTGGACAGTCCCTACGAGCAGTACTTC
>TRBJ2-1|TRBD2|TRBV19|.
CASSFTSGRNNEQFF
TGTGCCAGTAGTTTCACTAGCGGGAGGAACAATGAGCAGTTCTTC
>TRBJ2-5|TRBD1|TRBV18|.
CASSQNPTGTDQETQYF
TGTGCCAGCTCACAAAACCCTACCGGGACAGACCAAGAGACCCAGTACTTC
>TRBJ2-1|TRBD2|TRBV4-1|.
CASSPGLAETENEQFF
TGCGCCAGCAGCCCTGGACTAGCGGAGACGGAGAATGAGCAGTTCTTC
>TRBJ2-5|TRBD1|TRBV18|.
CASSPPDRKQETQYF
TGTGCCAGCTCACCACCGGACAGGAAGCAAGAGACCCAGTACTTC